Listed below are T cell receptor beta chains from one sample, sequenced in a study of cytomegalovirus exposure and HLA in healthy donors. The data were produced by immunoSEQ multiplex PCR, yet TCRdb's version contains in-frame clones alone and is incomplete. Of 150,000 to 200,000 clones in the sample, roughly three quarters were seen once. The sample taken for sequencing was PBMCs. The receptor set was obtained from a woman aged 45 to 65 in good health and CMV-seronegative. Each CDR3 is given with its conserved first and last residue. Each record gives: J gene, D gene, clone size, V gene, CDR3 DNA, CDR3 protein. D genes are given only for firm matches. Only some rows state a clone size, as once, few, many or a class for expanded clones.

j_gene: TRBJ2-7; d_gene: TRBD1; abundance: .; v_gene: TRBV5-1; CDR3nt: TGCGCCAGCAGCTTCTCCCGGGACAGGGGGGGAACCTACCAAGGTTTCACCTACGAGCAGTACTTC; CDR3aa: CASSFSRDRGGTYQGFTYEQYF
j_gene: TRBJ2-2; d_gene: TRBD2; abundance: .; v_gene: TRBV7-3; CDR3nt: TGTGCCAGCAGCTTACGTCCCGGGACTAGCGGGAGCACCACCGGGGAGCTGTTTTTT; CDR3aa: CASSLRPGTSGSTTGELFF
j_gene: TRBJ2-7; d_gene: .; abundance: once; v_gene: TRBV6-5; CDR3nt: TGTGCCAGCAGTTACTCTTCGACAGTCTACGAGCAGTACTTC; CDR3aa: CASSYSSTVYEQYF
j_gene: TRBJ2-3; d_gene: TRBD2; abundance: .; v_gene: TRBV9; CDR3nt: TGTGCCAGCAGCCTTCTAGCGGGAGAGGGTGAAGATACGCAGTATTTT; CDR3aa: CASSLLAGEGEDTQYF
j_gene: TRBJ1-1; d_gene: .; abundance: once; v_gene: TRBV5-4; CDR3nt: TGTGCCAGCAGCTTGATGGGTGGAGGGGTGAACACTGAAGCTTTCTTT; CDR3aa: CASSLMGGGVNTEAFF
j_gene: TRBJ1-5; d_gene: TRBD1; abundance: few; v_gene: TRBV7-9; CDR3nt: TGTGCCAGCAGCTCGGACAGGGAAGGCAATCAGCCCCAGCATTTT; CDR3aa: CASSSDREGNQPQHF
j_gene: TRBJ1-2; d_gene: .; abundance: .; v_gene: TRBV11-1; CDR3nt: TGTGCCAGCAGCTTCCGGACAGACTATGGCTACACCTTC; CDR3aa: CASSFRTDYGYTF
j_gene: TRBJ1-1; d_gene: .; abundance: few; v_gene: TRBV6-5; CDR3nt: TGTGCCAGCAGTTACTCAAGGGGGAACACTGAAGCTTTCTTT; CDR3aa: CASSYSRGNTEAFF
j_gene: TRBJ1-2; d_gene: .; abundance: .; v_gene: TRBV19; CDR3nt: TGTGCCAGTAGTTCCGGACAGCCGATCTATGTCGGCTACACCTTC; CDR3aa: CASSSGQPIYVGYTF
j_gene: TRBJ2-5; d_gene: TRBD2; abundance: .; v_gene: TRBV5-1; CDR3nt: TGCGCCAGCAGCCGGAGTAGGACTAGCGGCCAAGAGACCCAGTACTTC; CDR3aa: CASSRSRTSGQETQYF
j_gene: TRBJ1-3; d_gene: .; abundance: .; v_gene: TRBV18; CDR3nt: TGTGCCAGCTCACACTATCATCTTCCCTCTGGAAACACCATATATTTT; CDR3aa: CASSHYHLPSGNTIYF
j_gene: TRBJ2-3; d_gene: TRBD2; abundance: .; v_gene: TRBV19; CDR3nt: TGTGCCAGTAGTATGGGGACTAGCCCACGGACGGATACGCAGTATTTT; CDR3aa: CASSMGTSPRTDTQYF
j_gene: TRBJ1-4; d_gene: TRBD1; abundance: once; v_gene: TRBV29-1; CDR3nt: TGCAGCGTCGGCATTAGGGACAGGGGGACTGAAAAACTGTTTTTT; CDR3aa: CSVGIRDRGTEKLFF
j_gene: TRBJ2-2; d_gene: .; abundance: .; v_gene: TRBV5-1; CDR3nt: TGCGCCAGCAGCTTGGCCGGGGTAAACACCGGGGAGCTGTTTTTT; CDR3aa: CASSLAGVNTGELFF
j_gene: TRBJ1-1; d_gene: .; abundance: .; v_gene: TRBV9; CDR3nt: TGTGCCAGCAGCGCGTCAATAGTTTCGAACACTGAAGCTTTCTTT; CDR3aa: CASSASIVSNTEAFF
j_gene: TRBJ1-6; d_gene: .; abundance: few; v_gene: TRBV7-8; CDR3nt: TGTGCCAGCAGACGCAGGGCCCTGAGCTCCTATAATTCACCCCTCCACTTT; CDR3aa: CASRRRALSSYNSPLHF
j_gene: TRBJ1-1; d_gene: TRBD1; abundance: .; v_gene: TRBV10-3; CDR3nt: TGTGCCATCACGCGGACAGGGACGAACACTGAAGCTTTCTTT; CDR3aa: CAITRTGTNTEAFF
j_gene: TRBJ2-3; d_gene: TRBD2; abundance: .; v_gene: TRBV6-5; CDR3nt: TGTGCCAGCAGAGGACTAGCGGGGGTGCCAGATACGCAGTATTTT; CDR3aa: CASRGLAGVPDTQYF
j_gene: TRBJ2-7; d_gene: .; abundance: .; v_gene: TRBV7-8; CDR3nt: TGTGCCAGCAGCTTAATGACGGCGAGGGAGCAGTACTTC; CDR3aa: CASSLMTAREQYF
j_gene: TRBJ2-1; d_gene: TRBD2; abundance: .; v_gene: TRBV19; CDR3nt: TGTGCCAGTAGTTCCAGACTAGCGGGAGGAAATGAGCAGTTCTTC; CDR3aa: CASSSRLAGGNEQFF
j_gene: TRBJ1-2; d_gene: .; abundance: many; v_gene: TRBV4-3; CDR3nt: TGCGCCAGCAGCCAAGAGGCCTGGACAGAAGGGTATGGCTACACCTTC; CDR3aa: CASSQEAWTEGYGYTF
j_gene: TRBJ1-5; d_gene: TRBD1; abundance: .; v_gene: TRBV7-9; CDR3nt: TGTTCCAGCAGCTTCAATATCGGACAGGGCAATCAGCCCCAGCATTTT; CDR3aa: CSSSFNIGQGNQPQHF
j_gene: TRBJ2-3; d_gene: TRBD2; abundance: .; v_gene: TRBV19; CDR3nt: TGTGCCAGTAGTCCCGGGACTAGCGGTTCCGCAGATACGCAGTATTTT; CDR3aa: CASSPGTSGSADTQYF
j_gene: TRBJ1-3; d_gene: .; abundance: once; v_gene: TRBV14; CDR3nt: TGTGCCAGCAGCCGAGTCGGTGCCGGGTCTGGAAACACCATATATTTT; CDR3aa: CASSRVGAGSGNTIYF
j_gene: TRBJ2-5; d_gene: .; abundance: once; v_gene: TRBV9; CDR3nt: TGTGCCAGCAGCGTAGGGGCATCGGGGCGGGAAGTGACCCAGTACTTC; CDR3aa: CASSVGASGREVTQYF
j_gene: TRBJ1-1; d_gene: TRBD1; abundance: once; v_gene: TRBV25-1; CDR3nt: TGTGCCAGCAGTGAGGGGGACAGGCGGGGCACTGAAGCTTTCTTT; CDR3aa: CASSEGDRRGTEAFF
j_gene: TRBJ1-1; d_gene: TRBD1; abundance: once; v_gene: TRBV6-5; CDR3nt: TGTGCCAGCAGCCAAACGGGACAGGGGAGTGAAGCTTTCTTT; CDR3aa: CASSQTGQGSEAFF
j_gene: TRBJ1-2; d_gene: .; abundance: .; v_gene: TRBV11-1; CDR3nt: TGTGCCAGCAGCACAAGGACAGTAGCTAACTATGGCTACACCTTC; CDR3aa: CASSTRTVANYGYTF
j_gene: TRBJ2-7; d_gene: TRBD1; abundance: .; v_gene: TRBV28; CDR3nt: TGTGCCAGCAGTGTCGACAGGGAAGTCAGCTCCTACGAGCAGTACTTC; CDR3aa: CASSVDREVSSYEQYF
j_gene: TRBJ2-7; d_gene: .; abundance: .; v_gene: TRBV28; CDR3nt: TGTGCCAGCAGGATCCAACCTTCGGGAGAGCAGTACTTC; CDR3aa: CASRIQPSGEQYF
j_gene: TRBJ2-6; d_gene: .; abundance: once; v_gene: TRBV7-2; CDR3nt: TGTGCCAGCAGCTGGGGGCCAGGGGTATATGGGGCCAACGTCCTGACTTTC; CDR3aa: CASSWGPGVYGANVLTF
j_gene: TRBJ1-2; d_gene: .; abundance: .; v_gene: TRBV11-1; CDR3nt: TGTGCCAGCAGCCGACAGCTCTCAACTCCTGGCTACACCTTC; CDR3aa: CASSRQLSTPGYTF
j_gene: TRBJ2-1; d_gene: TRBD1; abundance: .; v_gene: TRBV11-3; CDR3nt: TGTGCCAGCAGCCACCATAATATGGGACAGGGAAACAATGAGCAGTTCTTC; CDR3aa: CASSHHNMGQGNNEQFF
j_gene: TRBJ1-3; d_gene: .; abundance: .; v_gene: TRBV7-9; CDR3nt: TGTGCCAGCAGCCCGGTCGACAGTACCCGCTCTGGAAACACCATATATTTT; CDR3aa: CASSPVDSTRSGNTIYF
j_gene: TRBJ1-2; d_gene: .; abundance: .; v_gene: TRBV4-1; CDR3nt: TGCGCCAGCAGACCTCTTAACAGGGAGTTGGACTATGGCTACACCTTC; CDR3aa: CASRPLNRELDYGYTF
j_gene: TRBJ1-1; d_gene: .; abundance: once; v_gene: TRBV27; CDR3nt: TGTGCCAGCAGCCCTCCGGGGGGGGGCGGGAACACTGAAGCTTTCTTT; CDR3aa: CASSPPGGGGNTEAFF
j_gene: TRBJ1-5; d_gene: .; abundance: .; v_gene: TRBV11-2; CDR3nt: TGTGCCAGCAGCTCAGGAGGCGGGGAATATAGCAATCAGCCCCAGCATTTT; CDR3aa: CASSSGGGEYSNQPQHF
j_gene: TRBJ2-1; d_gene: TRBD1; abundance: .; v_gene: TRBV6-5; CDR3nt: TGTGCCAGCAGCCCCGACAGGGACTCCTACAATGAGCAGTTCTTC; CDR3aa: CASSPDRDSYNEQFF
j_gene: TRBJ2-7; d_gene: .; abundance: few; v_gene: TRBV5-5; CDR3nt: TGTGCCAGCAACCGCGGAACGGGGGGCGCCCCGGGCGAGCAGTACTTC; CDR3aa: CASNRGTGGAPGEQYF